What follows is one TCR beta chain and its context. Its target is not known. TCRdb re-derived calls from the reads in MiXCR, one entry per CDR3 protein. The repertoire holds roughly 570,000 distinct CDR3 sequences, over 35% seen once, with around 46% in the top ten. These data come from a study of T cell repertoires in cytomegalovirus infection. At the level of the study: Recently identified HLA-C-restricted CMV epitopes were among the peptides used. CMV infection and matching HLA type were both indicated by public TCR beta signatures. Study observations and caveats: Adding up the frequency of public TCR beta families identified people who carried CMV plus the relevant HLA. There were HLA-C-restricted CMV-specific TCR beta clonotypes dominating the ex vivo response.

The CDR3 extends over 15 amino acids. V dropped 10 bases and J dropped 6 bases, with 22 bases sitting between them. The source is a human donor in good health (CMV status not recorded). Some clones in this sample may be carry-over from other donors' samples. The sequenced sample was cultured PBMCs, obtained from culture after CMV antigen stimulation. The chain recombines TRBV12-3 or TRBV12-4 with TRBJ2-1; either TRBD1 or TRBD2 may supply D (6 bases each). The CDR3 DNA reads as TGTGCCACTAACATCGGGGGCGGCCCGCCCAATGAGCAGTTCTTC. This sequence encodes CATNIGGGPPNEQFF.